Included here is one TCR beta chain sequence, with context. Its antigen is currently unknown. The sample originates from a study of cytomegalovirus exposure and HLA in healthy donors. Study-level findings and limits: Data from an earlier analysis indicated that most TCR beta V segments were productive either about 90% or about 30% of the time.

PCR employed 60 Vbeta and 13 Jbeta primers. Assay: immunoSEQ multiplex PCR; the TCRdb copy retains only in-frame clones and omits some. The data contain 150,000 or so clones, 84% of them singletons. Germline V CDR1 and CDR2: MDHEN, SYDVKM. After removal of 5 bases from V and 0 bases from J, the junction contained 4 bases not matched to a gene. The CDR3 contains 18 residues. This chain links TRBV28 with TRBJ2-2, with 15 bases lining up with TRBD2. The source material was PBMCs. The TCR comes from a man aged 18 to 35 in good health and CMV-seronegative. CDR3 residues: CASSAWTSGGANTGELFF. The CDR3 DNA is TGTGCCAGCAGTGCCTGGACTAGCGGGGGGGCGAACACCGGGGAGCTGTTTTTT. The entire variable domain, with the rest obtained from reference TRBV28 and TRBJ2-2, is as follows: DVKVTQSSRYLVKRTGEKVFLECVQDMDHENMFWYRQDPGLGLRLIYFSYDVKMKEKGDIPEGYSVSREKKERFSLILESASTNQTSMYLCASSAWTSGGANTGELFFGEGSRLTVL.